The entry below describes one TCR beta chain. PCR employed 60 Vbeta and 13 Jbeta primers. Clones were sequenced by immunoSEQ multiplex PCR, and TCRdb holds only the in-frame ones, with some missing. The sample records roughly 82,000 clones, approximately 77% being singletons. Trimming took off 3 bases at V and 4 bases at J, with 9 bases between the two ends. Germline values: CDR1 MGHDK, CDR2 SYGVNS. CDR3 size: 14 residues. These data originate in a study of cytomegalovirus exposure and HLA in healthy donors. V gene TRBV25-1 combines with J gene TRBJ1-4; tentative D call: TRBD1 (5 bases). Sequences were obtained from PBMCs. The origin of this receptor is a woman between 40 and 50 years old in good health and CMV-seropositive. The CDR3 sequence: CASSDDRDNEKLFF. CDR3 DNA: TGTGCCAGCAGTGACGACAGAGATAATGAAAAACTGTTTTTT.